This T cell receptor (beta chain) originates from a study of blood T cell repertoires in COVID-19. The repertoire was sequenced with immunoSEQ multiplex PCR; TCRdb's copy has only in-frame clones and lacks some. The sample lists some 290,000 clones; approximately 91% were seen once. The cohort comprised adults aged roughly 18 to 95 years residing in around 25 US areas. Per germline, CDR1 MNHEY and CDR2 SVGEGT. CDR3 size: 16 residues. V shed 2 bases and J shed 2 bases, with 13 bases lying between them. This chain links TRBV6-2 or TRBV6-3 with TRBJ1-5; a weak D match, TRBD1 (6 bases). The sequence was obtained from a woman between 25 and 40 years old who had been exposed to COVID-19. Sequenced: PBMCs or T cells enriched from blood (not recorded which). CDR3 nucleotide sequence: TGTGCCAGCAGTTACCCCATCGCAGGGGGCAATCAGCCCCAGCATTTT. It is translated as CASSYPIAGGNQPQHF.